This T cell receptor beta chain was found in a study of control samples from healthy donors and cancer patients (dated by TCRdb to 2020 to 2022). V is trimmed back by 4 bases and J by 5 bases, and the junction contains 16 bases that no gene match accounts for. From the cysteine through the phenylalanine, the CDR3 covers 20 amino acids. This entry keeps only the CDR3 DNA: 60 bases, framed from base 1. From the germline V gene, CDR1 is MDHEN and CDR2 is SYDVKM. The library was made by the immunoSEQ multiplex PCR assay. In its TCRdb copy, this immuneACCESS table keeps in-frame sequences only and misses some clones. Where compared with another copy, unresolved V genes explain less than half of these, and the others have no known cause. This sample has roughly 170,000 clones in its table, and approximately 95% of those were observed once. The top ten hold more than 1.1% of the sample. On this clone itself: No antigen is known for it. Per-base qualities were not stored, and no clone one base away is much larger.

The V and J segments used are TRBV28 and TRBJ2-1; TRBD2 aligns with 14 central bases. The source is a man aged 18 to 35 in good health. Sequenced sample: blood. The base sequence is TGTGCCAGCAGTTCTCCCGGTGGACTAGCGGGGGGCCCCTTAAACAATGAGCAGTTCTTC. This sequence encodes CASSSPGGLAGGPLNNEQFF. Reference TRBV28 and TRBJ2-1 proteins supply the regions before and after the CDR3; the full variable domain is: DVKVTQSSRYLVKRTGEKVFLECVQDMDHENMFWYRQDPGLGLRLIYFSYDVKMKEKGDIPEGYSVSREKKERFSLILESASTNQTSMYLCASSSPGGLAGGPLNNEQFFGPGTRLTVL.